Below, 12 T cell receptor beta chains from the same sample are listed, as sequenced in a study of regulatory T cells in long-lasting Graves disease. Arm-PCR of CDR3 regions and iRepertoire HTBI primers were used to build TCR beta libraries. In TCRdb, the multiplex PCR reads were re-called with MiXCR into one record per CDR3 protein. The sample includes roughly 530,000 distinct CDR3 sequences, around 16% of them seen just once. This sample's time point: newly diagnosed GD, antithyroid drugs for less than 3 months. The TCR library was made from RNA extracted from PBMCs. This sample was shared with a second study, whose subject was T cells in Graves' hyperthyroidism and ophthalmopathy.

Here the sequenced sample was peripheral blood mononuclear cells (PBMCs), taken at new diagnosis, from a patient treated with antithyroid drugs. Receptors were obtained from a woman in her forties or fifties with Graves disease.

Many counts were recorded for this clonotype. CDR3 nucleotide sequence: TGTGCCAGCAGCTTGTGGCCCCCCACGGCCCAGTACTTC. Translating it yields CASSLWPPTAQYF. The chain combines TRBV5-8 with TRBJ2-5, with unresolved D. Trimming took off 1 base at V and 9 bases at J, with 13 bases between the two ends. The CDR3 loop spans 13 amino acids. Germline assignment: CDR1 SGHTS and CDR2 YDEGEE.

The gene calls are TRBV20-1 and TRBJ1-1; TRBD1 is a possible D gene (6 bases). This CDR3 comprises 14 residues. The V end was cut by 3 bases, the J end by 1 base, with 12 bases between. The germline V gene encodes CDR1 DFQATT and CDR2 SNEGSKA (reference sequence). The CDR3 DNA reads as TGCAGTGCTAGGGACGGGACATCGAACACTGAAGCTTTCTTT. Translated: CSARDGTSNTEAFF.

With regard to this clonotype: It differs at one base from a far larger clone, so likely a read error. V usage is TRBV28 and J usage is TRBJ2-3; D is uncertain. The CDR3 is made up of 14 amino acids. Germline-derived CDR1 and CDR2 are MDHEN and SYDVKM. DNA of the CDR3: TGTGCCAGCAGTTTACAGCAGAGGAACACTGAAGCTCTCTTT. Protein product: CASSLQQRNTEALF.

This clonotype was found a few times. V is TRBV9 and J is TRBJ2-2, with D maybe TRBD1 (7 bases). The CDR3 loop spans 14 amino acids. Germline V gene sequence: CDR1 SGDLS, CDR2 YYNGEE. Trimming shortened V by 4 bases and J by 7 bases, and 14 bases separated the two germline ends. The CDR3 DNA is TGTGCCAGCAGCAGAGACCAGGGGGGCGGGGAGCTGTTTTTT. Its translation is CASSRDQGGGELFF.

The V and J genes are TRBV20-1 and TRBJ1-1, with TRBD1 identical over 12 bases. The ends lost 3 bases at V and 5 bases at J; junction bases unmatched: 4. CDR3 length: 14 amino acids. CDR1 DFQATT and CDR2 SNEGSKA come from the germline V gene (reference sequence). The CDR3: CSARGTGGRTEAFF. CDR3 bases: TGCAGTGCTAGGGGGACAGGGGGCCGGACTGAAGCTTTCTTT.

This clonotype has a handful of counts. The chain carries TRBV6-1 and TRBJ2-2; D unresolved. Germline values: CDR1 MNHNS, CDR2 SASEGT. Trimming took 4 bases from V and 5 from J, leaving 14 bases between them. This CDR3 has 15 amino acids. CDR3 amino acids: CASSVDLRRTGELFF. CDR3 nucleotide sequence: TGTGCCAGCAGTGTGGACCTCCGACGAACCGGGGAGCTGTTTTTT.

Many counts were recorded for this clonotype. The chain uses TRBV5-5 and TRBJ1-1, with D possibly TRBD1 on 5 matching bases. CDR3 length equals 14 residues. Trimming stripped 0 bases from V and 2 bases from J, with 8 bases between. Germline loops: CDR1 SGHKS, CDR2 YYEKEE (reference sequence). CDR3 bases: TGTGCCAGCAGCTTGGGAGGGACCAACACTGAAGCTTTCTTT. Its translation: CASSLGGTNTEAFF.

Written as DNA, the CDR3 is TGCGCCAGCATTCCGGGACAGGGAGACACTGAAGCTTTCTTT. It translates to CASIPGQGDTEAFF. The chain joins TRBV5-1 to TRBJ1-1; 9 bases align to TRBD1. The CDR3 is 14 amino acids. The germline V gene encodes CDR1 SGHRS and CDR2 YFSETQ. Unmatched junction bases numbered 6, after V lost 6 bases and J lost 3 bases.

The CDR3 reads CASSQVGEGEKLFF. In nucleotides, the CDR3 is TGTGCCAGCAGCCAAGTGGGAGAGGGTGAAAAACTGTTTTTT. V and J are TRBV4-2 and TRBJ1-4, with D unresolved. The CDR3 spans 14 residues. The V end was cut by 1 base, the J end by 7 bases, with 10 bases between. CDR1 is LGHNA, CDR2 YNFKEQ, per germline.

The rearrangement links TRBV7-2 to TRBJ1-5; maybe TRBD1 (5 bases). The CDR3 consists of 17 residues. V lost 5 bases and J 0 bases, leaving 17 bases between the germline ends. CDR1 is SGHTA and CDR2 is FQGNSA in the germline V gene. The CDR3 reads CASSPSGGSNSNQPQHF. The CDR3 DNA sequence: TGTGCCAGCAGCCCGAGCGGGGGGTCTAATAGCAATCAGCCCCAGCATTTT.

This clonotype was seen at least ten times. The chain links TRBV11-2 to TRBJ2-1; the D is unclear. V was cut by 4 bases and J by 6 bases, with 10 bases left in between. Germline V gene data show CDR1 as SGHAT and CDR2 as FQNNGV. The CDR3 covers 13 residues. CDR3: CASSSRTLNEQFF. The CDR3 coding sequence is TGTGCCAGCAGCTCCCGGACCCTCAATGAGCAGTTCTTC.

In its sample, this clonotype was seen a few times. The chain carries TRBV9 and TRBJ1-4; the D is unclear. The CDR3 is 15 residues long. Germline loops: CDR1 SGDLS, CDR2 YYNGEE. V shed 0 bases and J shed 4 bases, with 10 bases lying between them. The CDR3 DNA reads TGTGCCAGCAGCGTAGACGGCCTAAATAATGAAAAACTGTTTTTT. Protein product: CASSVDGLNNEKLFF.